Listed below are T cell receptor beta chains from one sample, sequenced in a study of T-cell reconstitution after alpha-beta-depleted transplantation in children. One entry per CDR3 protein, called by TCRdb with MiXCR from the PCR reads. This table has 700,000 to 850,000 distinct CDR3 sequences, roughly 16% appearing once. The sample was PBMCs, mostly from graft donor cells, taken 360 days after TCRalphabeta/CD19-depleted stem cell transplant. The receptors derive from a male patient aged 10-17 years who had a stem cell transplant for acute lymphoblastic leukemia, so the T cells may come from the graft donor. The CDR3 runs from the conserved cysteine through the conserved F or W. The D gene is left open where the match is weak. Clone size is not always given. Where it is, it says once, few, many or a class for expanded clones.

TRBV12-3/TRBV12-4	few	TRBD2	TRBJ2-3	CASGRVGGPIDTQYF	TGTGCCAGCGGAAGGGTGGGAGGGCCAATAGATACGCAGTATTTT
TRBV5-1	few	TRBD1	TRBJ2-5	CASSLAAGGVQETQYF	TGCGCCAGCAGCTTGGCGGCAGGGGGCGTCCAAGAGACCCAGTACTTC
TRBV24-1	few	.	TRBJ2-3	CATSDQGRSDTQYF	TGTGCCACCAGTGACCAGGGCCGGTCAGATACGCAGTATTTT
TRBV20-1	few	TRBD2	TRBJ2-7	CSAHPSGSLTYEQYF	TGCAGTGCCCACCCTAGCGGGAGCCTTACCTACGAGCAGTACTTC
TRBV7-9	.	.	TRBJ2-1	CASSLPMAGTNPNEQFF	TGTGCCAGCAGCCTACCCATGGCCGGGACCAACCCCAATGAGCAGTTCTTC
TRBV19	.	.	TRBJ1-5	CASTSTSDGQPQHF	TGTGCCAGTACCTCCACCTCGGACGGTCAGCCCCAGCATTTT
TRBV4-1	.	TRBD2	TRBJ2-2	CASSQVGAGGPFANTGELFF	TGCGCCAGCAGCCAAGTGGGAGCGGGAGGCCCGTTCGCGAACACCGGGGAGCTGTTTTTT
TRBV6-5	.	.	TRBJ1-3	CASSYTGLNSGNTIYF	TGTGCCAGCAGTTACACGGGGCTCAACTCTGGAAACACCATATATTTT
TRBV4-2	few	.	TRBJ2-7	CASSQEGSGSGYGFSYEQYF	TGTGCCAGCAGCCAAGAAGGGTCGGGAAGCGGATATGGTTTCTCCTACGAGCAGTACTTC
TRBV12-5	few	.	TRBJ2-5	CASGYTGTQETQYF	TGTGCTAGTGGTTATACCGGGACACAAGAGACCCAGTACTTC
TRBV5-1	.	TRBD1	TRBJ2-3	CASIFGTGVPDTQYF	TGCGCCAGCATTTTCGGGACAGGGGTTCCAGATACGCAGTATTTT
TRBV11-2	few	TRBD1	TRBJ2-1	CASSPGTDYYNEQFF	TGTGCCAGCAGCCCCGGGACAGATTATTACAATGAGCAGTTCTTC
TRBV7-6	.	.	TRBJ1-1	CASSLVTGGGRAEAFF	TGTGCCAGCAGCTTAGTCACGGGGGGCGGACGAGCTGAAGCTTTCTTT
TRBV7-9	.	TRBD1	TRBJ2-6	CASSWDRAVSGANVLTF	TGTGCCAGCAGCTGGGACAGGGCCGTCTCTGGGGCCAACGTCCTGACTTTC
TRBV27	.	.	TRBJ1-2	CASSPGEGDGYTF	TGTGCCAGCAGTCCCGGGGAGGGGGATGGCTACACCTTC
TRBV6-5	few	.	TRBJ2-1	CASSYMTAWSINEQFF	TGTGCCAGCAGTTACATGACAGCTTGGTCGATTAATGAGCAGTTCTTC
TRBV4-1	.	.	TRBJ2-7	CASSQDIKRGGYEQYF	TGCGCCAGCAGCCAAGATATAAAAAGGGGGGGCTACGAGCAGTACTTC
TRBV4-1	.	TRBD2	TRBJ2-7	CASSQGAASGSYEQYF	TGCGCCAGCAGCCAAGGAGCGGCTAGCGGGAGTTACGAGCAGTACTTC
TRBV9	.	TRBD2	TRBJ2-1	CASSVGGLAAYNEQFF	TGTGCCAGCAGCGTAGGGGGTCTAGCGGCCTACAATGAGCAGTTCTTC
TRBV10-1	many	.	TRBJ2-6	CASSDSGANVLTF	TGCGCCAGCAGTGACTCTGGGGCCAACGTCCTGACTTTC
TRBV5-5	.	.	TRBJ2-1	CASSLVAPPYNEQFF	TGTGCCAGCAGCTTGGTAGCGCCCCCCTACAATGAGCAGTTCTTC
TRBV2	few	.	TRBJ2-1	CASSEALLYSGQVGEQFF	TGTGCCAGCAGTGAAGCGCTTCTTTACAGCGGGCAAGTCGGTGAGCAGTTCTTC
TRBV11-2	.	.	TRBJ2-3	CASSLDPSPVTDTQYF	TGTGCCAGCAGCTTAGATCCTAGCCCCGTCACAGATACGCAGTATTTT
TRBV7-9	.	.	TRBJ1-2	CASSLAGDPNYGYTF	TGTGCCAGCAGCTTAGCTGGGGACCCGAACTATGGCTACACCTTC
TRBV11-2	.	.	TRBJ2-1	CASSLVGQFF	TGTGCCAGCAGCTTAGTGGGCCAGTTCTTC
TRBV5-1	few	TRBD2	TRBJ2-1	CASSSGLAGALPEQFF	TGCGCCAGCAGCTCCGGACTAGCGGGAGCTTTACCTGAGCAGTTCTTC
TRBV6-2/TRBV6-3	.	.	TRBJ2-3	CASSYSSTQYF	TGTGCCAGCAGTTACTCGAGTACGCAGTATTTT
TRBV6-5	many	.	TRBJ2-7	CASSYSSYEQYF	TGTGCCAGCAGTTACTCGAGTTACGAGCAGTACTTC
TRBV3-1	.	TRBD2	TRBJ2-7	CASSQDKREGYEQYF	TGTGCCAGCAGCCAAGACAAGCGGGAGGGCTACGAGCAGTACTTC
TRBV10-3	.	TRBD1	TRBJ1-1	CAIKGQGSTEAFF	TGTGCCATCAAAGGACAGGGAAGCACTGAAGCTTTCTTT
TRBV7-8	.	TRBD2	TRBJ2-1	CASSLASRLAAYYNEQFF	TGTGCCAGCAGCTTAGCGTCCCGACTAGCGGCCTACTACAATGAGCAGTTCTTC
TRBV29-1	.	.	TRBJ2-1	CSVVGVVANEQFF	TGCAGCGTTGTCGGGGTCGTCGCCAATGAGCAGTTCTTC
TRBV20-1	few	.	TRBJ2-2	CSARDLRQAYTGELFF	TGCAGTGCTAGAGATCTCCGACAGGCTTACACCGGGGAGCTGTTTTTT
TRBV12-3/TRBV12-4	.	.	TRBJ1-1	CASSWATANTEAFF	TGTGCCAGCAGTTGGGCGACAGCGAACACTGAAGCTTTCTTT
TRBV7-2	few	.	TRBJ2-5	CASSPSHETQYF	TGTGCCAGCAGCCCCTCACATGAGACCCAGTACTTC
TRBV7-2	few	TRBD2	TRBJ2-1	CAGGLAGPYNEQFF	TGTGCCGGCGGACTAGCGGGACCCTACAATGAGCAGTTCTTC
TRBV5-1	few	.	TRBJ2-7	CASSFEPTYEQYF	TGCGCCAGCAGCTTCGAGCCTACGTACGAGCAGTACTTC
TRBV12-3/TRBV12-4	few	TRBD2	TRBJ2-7	CASRGSLWEGPDEQYF	TGTGCCAGCAGGGGGTCCTTGTGGGAGGGCCCGGACGAGCAGTACTTC
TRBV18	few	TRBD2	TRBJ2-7	CASSPFAGAQDEQYF	TGTGCCAGCTCCCCCTTTGCGGGAGCCCAGGACGAGCAGTACTTC
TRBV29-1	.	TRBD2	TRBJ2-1	CSVPSGSWEQFF	TGCAGCGTTCCTAGCGGGAGCTGGGAGCAGTTCTTC
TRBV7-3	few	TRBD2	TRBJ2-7	CASALDSERTSLSYEQYF	TGTGCCAGCGCCCTGGACTCAGAAAGGACTAGCCTCTCCTACGAGCAGTACTTC
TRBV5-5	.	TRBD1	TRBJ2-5	CASSLTGGMETQYF	TGTGCCAGCAGCCTGACAGGGGGCATGGAGACCCAGTACTTC
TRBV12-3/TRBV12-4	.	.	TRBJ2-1	CASSSLGDNEQFF	TGTGCCAGCAGTTCCCTTGGGGACAATGAGCAGTTCTTC
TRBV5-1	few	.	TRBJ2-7	CASSSRQGGNYEQYF	TGCGCCAGCAGCTCCAGACAGGGCGGGAACTACGAGCAGTACTTC
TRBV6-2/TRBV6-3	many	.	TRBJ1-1	CASSPRYLLTAFF	TGTGCCAGCAGTCCACGGTACCTTCTCACGGCTTTCTTT
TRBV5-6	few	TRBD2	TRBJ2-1	CASSLATSGRAPGQFF	TGTGCCAGCAGCTTGGCCACTAGCGGGAGGGCCCCTGGGCAGTTCTTC
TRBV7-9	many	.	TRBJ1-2	CASSLMGWDGYTF	TGTGCCAGCAGCTTAATGGGTTGGGATGGCTACACCTTC
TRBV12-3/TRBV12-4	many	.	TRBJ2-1	CASSLLSNEQFF	TGTGCCAGCAGTTTACTAAGCAATGAGCAGTTCTTC
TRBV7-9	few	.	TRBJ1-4	CASSLSGSGANEKLFF	TGTGCCAGCAGCTTATCAGGGTCAGGTGCTAATGAAAAACTGTTTTTT
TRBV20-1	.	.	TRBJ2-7	CSARDSLLSSYEQYF	TGCAGTGCTAGAGATTCGCTACTGAGCTCCTACGAGCAGTACTTC
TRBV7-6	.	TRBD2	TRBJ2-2	CASSRRLAKNTGELFF	TGTGCCAGCAGCCGGAGACTAGCGAAAAACACCGGGGAGCTGTTTTTT
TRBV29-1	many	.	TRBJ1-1	CSVFELRTEAFF	TGCAGCGTCTTTGAGCTTCGCACTGAAGCTTTCTTT
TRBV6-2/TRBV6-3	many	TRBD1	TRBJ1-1	CASNTGGALNTEAFF	TGTGCCAGCAATACAGGGGGGGCCCTGAACACTGAAGCTTTCTTT
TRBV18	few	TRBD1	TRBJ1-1	CASSPPDRYYEAFF	TGTGCCAGCTCACCACCGGACAGGTACTATGAAGCTTTCTTT
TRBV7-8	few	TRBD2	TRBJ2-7	CASSRYRGTSGRARSYEQYF	TGTGCCAGCAGCCGCTATAGAGGGACTAGCGGGAGGGCCCGGTCCTACGAGCAGTACTTC